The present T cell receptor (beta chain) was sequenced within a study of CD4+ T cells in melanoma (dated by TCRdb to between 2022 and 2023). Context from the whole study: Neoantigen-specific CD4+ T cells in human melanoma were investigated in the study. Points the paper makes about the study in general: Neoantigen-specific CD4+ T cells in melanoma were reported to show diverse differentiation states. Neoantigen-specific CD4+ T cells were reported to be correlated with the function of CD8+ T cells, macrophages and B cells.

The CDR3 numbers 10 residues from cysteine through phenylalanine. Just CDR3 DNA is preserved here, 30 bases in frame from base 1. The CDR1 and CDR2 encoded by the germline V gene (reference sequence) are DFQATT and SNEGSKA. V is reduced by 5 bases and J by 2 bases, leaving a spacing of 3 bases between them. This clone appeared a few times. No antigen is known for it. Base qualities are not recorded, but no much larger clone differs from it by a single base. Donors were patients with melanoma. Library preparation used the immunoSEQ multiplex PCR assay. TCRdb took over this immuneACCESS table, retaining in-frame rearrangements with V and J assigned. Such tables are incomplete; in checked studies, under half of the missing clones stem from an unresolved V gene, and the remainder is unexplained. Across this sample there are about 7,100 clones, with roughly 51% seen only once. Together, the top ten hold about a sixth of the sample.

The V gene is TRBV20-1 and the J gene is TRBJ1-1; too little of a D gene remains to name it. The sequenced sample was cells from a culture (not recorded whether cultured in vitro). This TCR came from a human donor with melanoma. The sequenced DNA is TGCAGTGCTGGCAACACTGAAGCTTTCTTT. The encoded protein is CSAGNTEAFF.